This T cell receptor beta chain was profiled in a study of vaccination effects on CD4 cells after COVID-19. As concerns this clone: Its antigen is not identified.

The data were produced by immunoSEQ multiplex PCR, yet TCRdb's version contains in-frame clones alone and is incomplete. The top ten hold under 2.5% of the sample, which has around 70,000 clones, roughly four fifths seen once. At the end of 9 to 11 days of culture, CD4+ T cells were isolated. Vaccinated recipients, who were negative for nucleocapsid antibodies, had no history of SARS-CoV-2 infection. From germline, CDR1 is SEHNR and CDR2 FQNEAQ (reference sequence). V gave up 2 bases and J gave up 8 bases, with 10 bases separating them. This CDR3 is 13 amino acids long. Here the sequenced sample was CD4+ T cells from PBMCs cultured without peptide, taken before COVID-19 vaccination. The rearrangement links TRBV7-9 to TRBJ2-4; D is perhaps TRBD1 (6 bases). The TCR originated in a human donor who received a COVID-19 vaccine. The CDR3 DNA reads TGTGCCAGCAGCTTATCAGGGGTCGACATTCAGTACTTC. This codes for CASSLSGVDIQYF. The complete variable domain, with remaining parts taken from reference TRBV7-9 and TRBJ2-4, reads DTGVSQNPRHKITKRGQNVTFRCDPISEHNRLYWYRQTLGQGPEFLTYFQNEAQLEKSRLLSDRFSAERPKGSFSTLEIQRTEQGDSAMYLCASSLSGVDIQYFGAGTRLSVL.